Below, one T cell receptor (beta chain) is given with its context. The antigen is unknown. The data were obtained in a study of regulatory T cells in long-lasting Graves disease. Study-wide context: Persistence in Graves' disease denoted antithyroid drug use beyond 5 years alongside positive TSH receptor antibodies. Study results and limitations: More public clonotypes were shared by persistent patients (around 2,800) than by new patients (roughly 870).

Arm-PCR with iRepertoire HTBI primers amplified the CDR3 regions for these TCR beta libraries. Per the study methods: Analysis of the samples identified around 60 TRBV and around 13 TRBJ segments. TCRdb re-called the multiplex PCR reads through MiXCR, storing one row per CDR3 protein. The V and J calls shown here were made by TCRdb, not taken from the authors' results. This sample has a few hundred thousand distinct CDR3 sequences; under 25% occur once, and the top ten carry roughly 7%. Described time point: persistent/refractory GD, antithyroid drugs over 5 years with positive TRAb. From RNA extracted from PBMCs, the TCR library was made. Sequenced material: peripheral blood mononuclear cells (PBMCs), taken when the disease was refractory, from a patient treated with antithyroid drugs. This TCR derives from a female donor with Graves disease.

CDR3 in amino acids: CASSQVSQGYEQYF. The CDR3 nucleotides are TGTGCCAGCAGCCAAGTTTCCCAAGGCTACGAGCAGTACTTC. V and J are TRBV3-1 and TRBJ2-7, with unresolved D. The CDR3 has 14 amino acids. CDR1 is LGHDT and CDR2 is YNNKEL in the germline V gene (reference sequence). Between the trimmed V and J ends, which lost 1 base and 3 bases, there was a span of 10 bases.